This TCR beta chain is from a study of blood T cell repertoires in COVID-19. Study information: Both acute and convalescent COVID-19 samples were obtained from the United States, Italy and Spain. T cells, B-cell-depleted T cells, or PBMCs supplied cDNA or gDNA.

The V segment lost 9 bases and the J segment 5 bases; nucleotides outside the gene matches: 4. The CDR3 consists of 13 residues. The germline gives CDR1 SNHLY, CDR2 FYNNEI. Per the original methods: How many nucleated cells were present was estimated from reference gene primer amplification. Sequenced by immunoSEQ multiplex PCR; TCRdb stores in-frame clones only, minus some. That table gives V, J and clone size, and the DNA gave D and trimming. The profile shows roughly 180,000 clones, approximately 79% of them singletons. Seattle patients were enrolled during active infection and followed longitudinally.

The chain uses TRBV2 and TRBJ2-7; 13 bases line up with TRBD2. Sequencing was done on a sample of peripheral blood. The clonotype was recovered from a woman aged 60-75 years with COVID-19, enrolled during active disease. Written as DNA, the CDR3 is TGTGCCAGTGTTACTAGCGGGAGGGACGAGCAGTACTTC. Translation: CASVTSGRDEQYF.